This is a list of T cell receptor beta chains from one sample in a study of T cells in narcolepsy. Repertoires were generated with immunoSEQ multiplex PCR, while TCRdb's copy carries only in-frame clones and drops some. The sample has around 18,000 clones, about nine tenths seen once. Sequencing was done on a sample of memory (CD45RA-) CD4+ T cells from blood. All receptors derive from a human donor in good health. Each CDR3 is given with its conserved first and last residue. The order of the fields is V gene, D gene, J gene, clone size, CDR3 protein, CDR3 DNA. A D gene is named only where the DNA matches it firmly. A row's size may be missing; if present it is once, few, many or a size class.

TRBV7-2	.	TRBJ2-5	.	CASSPNLRSAETQYF	TGTGCCAGCAGCCCGAACTTGAGGTCGGCAGAGACCCAGTACTTC
TRBV19	.	TRBJ1-3	few	CATGVGVGNTIYF	TGTGCCACCGGGGTAGGCGTTGGAAACACCATATATTTT
TRBV11-2	TRBD2	TRBJ2-7	.	CASSPLGLAGVEQYF	TGTGCCAGCAGCCCCCTGGGACTAGCGGGAGTCGAGCAGTACTTC
TRBV6-5	.	TRBJ1-2	.	CASSYGGNNYGYTF	TGTGCCAGCAGTTACGGCGGCAATAACTATGGCTACACCTTC
TRBV6-5	.	TRBJ1-1	.	CASSYDRRTEAFF	TGTGCCAGCAGTTACGACAGGCGAACTGAAGCTTTCTTT
TRBV19	.	TRBJ1-1	.	CASSMGNTEAFF	TGTGCCAGTAGTATGGGGAACACTGAAGCTTTCTTT
TRBV7-9	TRBD1	TRBJ1-2	.	CASSMDREGYGYTF	TGTGCCAGCAGCATGGACAGGGAGGGCTATGGCTACACCTTC
TRBV11-2	.	TRBJ2-3	.	CASGRGTDTQYF	TGTGCCAGTGGCAGGGGCACAGATACGCAGTATTTT
TRBV2	.	TRBJ1-1	.	CASSEAWLNTEAFF	TGTGCCAGCAGTGAAGCCTGGCTTAACACTGAAGCTTTCTTT
TRBV6-6	TRBD1	TRBJ2-7	.	CASSRDRAYEQYF	TGTGCCAGCAGTAGGGACAGAGCCTACGAGCAGTACTTC
TRBV5-1	TRBD2	TRBJ2-1	.	CASSPRDYRYEQFF	TGCGCCAGCAGCCCGCGGGACTATCGGTATGAGCAGTTCTTC
TRBV6-5	.	TRBJ2-7	.	CASSYPYEQYF	TGTGCCAGCAGTTACCCCTACGAGCAGTACTTC
TRBV30	.	TRBJ1-2	.	CAWRYSYGYTF	TGTGCCTGGAGATATAGCTATGGCTACACCTTC
TRBV6-1	.	TRBJ1-1	few	CASENDVGTEAFF	TGTGCCAGCGAGAACGATGTGGGCACTGAAGCTTTCTTT
TRBV5-4	.	TRBJ2-3	.	CASSLAFDTDTQYF	TGTGCCAGCAGCTTGGCCTTCGACACAGATACGCAGTATTTT
TRBV4-3	.	TRBJ1-6	.	CASSQAVRSPLHF	TGCGCCAGCAGCCAAGCGGTCAGGTCACCCCTCCACTTT
TRBV5-4	TRBD2	TRBJ2-4	.	CASSASPGLDSIQYF	TGTGCCAGCAGCGCCTCACCGGGACTAGATAGCATTCAGTACTTC
TRBV5-1	.	TRBJ2-3	.	CASSLDLADTQYF	TGCGCCAGCAGCTTGGATCTTGCAGATACGCAGTATTTT
TRBV14	.	TRBJ1-1	.	CASSQDYRGLNTEAFF	TGTGCCAGCAGCCAAGATTATCGGGGGTTGAACACTGAAGCTTTCTTT
TRBV6-5	TRBD2	TRBJ2-7	once	CASRLAGGEQYF	TGTGCCAGCAGACTAGCGGGAGGCGAGCAGTACTTC
TRBV7-2	.	TRBJ2-7	.	CASSLASSRSSYEQYF	TGTGCCAGCAGCTTAGCGTCTAGCCGGAGCTCCTACGAGCAGTACTTC
TRBV27	TRBD2	TRBJ2-1	once	CASGSGGTWNEQFF	TGTGCCAGCGGGTCGGGGGGTACATGGAATGAGCAGTTCTTC
TRBV7-9	.	TRBJ1-6	once	CASSLASGIGSPLHF	TGTGCCAGCAGCTTGGCGTCCGGGATCGGTTCACCCCTCCACTTT
TRBV10-1	.	TRBJ2-2	once	CASSELVGTGELFF	TGCGCCAGCAGTGAACTGGTGGGGACCGGGGAGCTGTTTTTT
TRBV27	.	TRBJ2-7	.	CASSLSPPYEQYF	TGTGCCAGCAGTTTATCCCCCCCCTACGAGCAGTACTTC
TRBV12-5	.	TRBJ2-7	.	CASAPTGTPYEQYF	TGTGCTAGTGCCCCAACCGGGACCCCCTACGAGCAGTACTTC
TRBV19	.	TRBJ1-4	few	CASSPQGRSEKLFF	TGTGCCAGTAGTCCTCAGGGTCGGAGTGAAAAACTGTTTTTT
TRBV6-5	.	TRBJ1-3	.	CASKKENTIYF	TGTGCCAGCAAAAAGGAAAACACCATATATTTT
TRBV19	TRBD1	TRBJ1-2	.	CASSIRQGGYGYTF	TGTGCCAGTAGTATAAGACAGGGGGGGTATGGCTACACCTTC
TRBV28	TRBD2	TRBJ2-1	.	CASTGAASGRYPGQFF	TGTGCCAGCACGGGGGCGGCTAGCGGGAGGTATCCGGGGCAGTTCTTC
TRBV5-4	.	TRBJ2-2	.	CASSQTTGELFF	TGTGCCAGCAGCCAAACCACCGGGGAGCTGTTTTTT
TRBV15	TRBD2	TRBJ2-3	.	CATSRESGGAKDTQYF	TGTGCCACCAGCAGAGAAAGCGGGGGGGCCAAAGATACGCAGTATTTT
TRBV18	TRBD2	TRBJ2-5	.	CASRLAANQETQYF	TGTGCCAGCCGACTAGCGGCAAACCAAGAGACCCAGTACTTC
TRBV7-2	.	TRBJ2-5	.	CASSSRGWVAGETQYF	TGTGCCAGCAGTAGTAGGGGTTGGGTGGCAGGGGAGACCCAGTACTTC
TRBV9	TRBD1	TRBJ2-3	few	CASSLLQGTDTQYF	TGTGCCAGCAGCTTACTACAGGGGACAGATACGCAGTATTTT
TRBV29-1	.	TRBJ1-6	.	CSVMTGSGSPLHF	TGCAGCGTTATGACGGGGTCCGGGTCACCCCTCCACTTT
TRBV7-3	.	TRBJ2-1	once	CASSFGDEQFF	TGTGCCAGCAGCTTTGGGGATGAGCAGTTCTTC
TRBV10-3	TRBD1	TRBJ2-2	.	CAISDNRGPGELFF	TGTGCCATCAGTGATAACAGGGGCCCCGGGGAGCTGTTTTTT
TRBV5-1	.	TRBJ1-3	.	CASSLSGNSGNTIYF	TGCGCCAGCAGCTTGAGCGGAAACTCTGGAAACACCATATATTTT
TRBV6-1	TRBD1	TRBJ2-4	.	CASSESGQIISLAKNIQYF	TGTGCCAGCAGTGAATCGGGACAGATCATTTCACTAGCCAAAAACATTCAGTACTTC
TRBV11-3	.	TRBJ1-1	.	CASSLSLVTEAFF	TGTGCCAGCAGCTTAAGCTTGGTGACTGAAGCTTTCTTT
TRBV7-3	.	TRBJ1-2	.	CASSPGGTGRTGGYGYTF	TGTGCCAGCAGCCCAGGCGGTACAGGAAGAACTGGCGGCTATGGCTACACCTTC
TRBV9	.	TRBJ2-2	.	CASSARTSNTGELFF	TGTGCCAGCAGCGCCCGGACATCGAACACCGGGGAGCTGTTTTTT
TRBV7-2	TRBD1	TRBJ1-5	.	CASSHRGPPQHF	TGTGCCAGCAGCCACAGGGGTCCGCCCCAGCATTTT
TRBV19	TRBD1	TRBJ1-3	.	CASRDRGGNTIYF	TGTGCCAGTAGAGACAGGGGTGGAAACACCATATATTTT
TRBV7-2	.	TRBJ1-3	.	CASSLDPGDGNTIYF	TGTGCCAGCAGCTTAGATCCCGGGGATGGAAACACCATATATTTT
TRBV2	TRBD1	TRBJ2-4	.	CASSEGRTGPKNIQYF	TGTGCCAGCAGTGAAGGGAGGACAGGGCCCAAAAACATTCAGTACTTC
TRBV30	.	TRBJ1-4	few	CAWSVGGPNEKLFF	TGTGCCTGGAGTGTGGGGGGCCCAAATGAAAAACTGTTTTTT
TRBV30	.	TRBJ2-4	.	CAYKRGSGKNIQYF	TGTGCCTACAAGCGAGGGTCGGGCAAAAACATTCAGTACTTC
TRBV7-8	.	TRBJ1-6	.	CASSSDRHSPLHF	TGTGCCAGCAGCTCGGACCGTCATTCACCCCTCCACTTT
TRBV6-5	TRBD2	TRBJ2-7	.	CASKRKRESGYEQYF	TGTGCCAGCAAAAGAAAGCGGGAGTCCGGCTACGAGCAGTACTTC
TRBV4-1	.	TRBJ2-2	.	CASSLQGNGNGELFF	TGCGCCAGCAGCTTACAGGGTAACGGGAACGGGGAGCTGTTTTTT
TRBV10-1	TRBD2	TRBJ2-1	.	CASSAVGLAGVEQFF	TGCGCCAGCAGTGCTGTCGGACTAGCGGGGGTCGAGCAGTTCTTC
TRBV6-5	.	TRBJ1-2	.	CASSPRTENYGYTF	TGTGCCAGCAGTCCCCGGACTGAGAACTATGGCTACACCTTC
TRBV4-1	.	TRBJ2-1	.	CASSQVDMGWSSYNEQFF	TGCGCCAGCAGCCAAGTGGATATGGGGTGGAGCTCCTACAATGAGCAGTTCTTC
TRBV7-2	.	TRBJ2-2	.	CASSHWPGELFF	TGTGCCAGCAGCCATTGGCCCGGGGAGCTGTTTTTT